The present entry profiles one T cell receptor (beta chain) with its context. No antigen is known for it. The sample comes from a study of Ad26.COV2.S vaccination and SARS-CoV-2 variants. Study at large: Within the COV1001 Ad26.COV2.S trial arm, the donor was enrolled. Donor got 5x10^10 or 1x10^11 viral particles of Ad26.COV2.S. Findings and limits, study-wide: Recipients of vaccine and of placebo showed similar breadth of their non-spike TCR repertoires.

Specified treatment: some 20 received Ad26.COV2.S at low or high dose, single or two shots; 5 received placebo; per-sample allocation not given. Material that was analyzed had been drawn on day 63 after the first vaccine or placebo injection. Based in Boston, the donor was an adult of 18-55 years. Trimming at V came to 6 bases and at J to 0 bases, leaving 12 bases not matched to a gene. The CDR3 length is 17 residues. Germline loops: CDR1 MNHEY, CDR2 SMNVEV (reference sequence). Using immunoSEQ multiplex PCR, the repertoire was profiled, and TCRdb retains in-frame clones only, with some absent. The repertoire holds around 300,000 clones, with around nine tenths as singletons.

The chain couples TRBV27 to TRBJ1-1, with 8 bases that match TRBD1. The source was peripheral blood, collected in a trial of Ad26.COV2.S vaccine versus placebo. The clonotype originates from a person between 18 and 59 years old who received the Ad26.COV2.S COVID-19 vaccine or a placebo. The CDR3 sequence: CASSSYRQGSMNTEAFF. Here the CDR3 DNA reads TGTGCCAGCAGCTCCTACCGACAGGGGAGCATGAACACTGAAGCTTTCTTT.